The table lists the clone carrying this T cell receptor (beta chain) with a few counts. No antigen is known for it. V lost 5 bases and J lost 6, with 18 bases in between. The CDR3 contains 16 residues. In germline, CDR1 is SGHRS, CDR2 YFSETQ. TCRdb used MiXCR to reprocess the 5' RACE reads, holding one entry per CDR3 protein. In the table there are around 150,000 distinct CDR3 sequences, 15% to 20% of which are singletons. This specimen comes from a study of CD8 T cells in ankylosing spondylitis. Regarding the study as a whole: In ankylosing spondylitis blood, a motif of several highly homologous TCR beta variants appeared characteristic. Within matched ankylosing spondylitis synovial fluid, disease-linked clones were reportedly significantly enriched. Several of the motif variants were reported before in synovial fluid and blood from reactive arthritis.

Sequencing was done on a sample of blood, either unsorted or a sorted T cell fraction (not recorded which). This chain uses TRBV5-1 with TRBJ1-6; possibly TRBD1 for D (6 bases). The sequence was obtained from a male donor with ankylosing spondylitis or in good health (not recorded which). This chain's CDR3 is CASSPAGTSSNSPLHF. The CDR3 nucleotides are TGCGCCAGCAGTCCTGCCGGGACAAGCTCTAATTCACCCCTCCACTTT.